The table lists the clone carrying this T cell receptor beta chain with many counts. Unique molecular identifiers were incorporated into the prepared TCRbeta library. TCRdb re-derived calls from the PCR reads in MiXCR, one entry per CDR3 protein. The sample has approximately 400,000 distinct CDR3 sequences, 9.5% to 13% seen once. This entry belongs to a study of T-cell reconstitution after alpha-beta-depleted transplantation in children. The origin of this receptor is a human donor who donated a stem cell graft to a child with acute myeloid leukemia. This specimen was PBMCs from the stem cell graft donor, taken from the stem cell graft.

CDR3 sequence reads: CASSQERGLAGGPPQETQYF. The CDR3 coding sequence is TGTGCCAGCAGCCAAGAACGGGGGCTAGCGGGGGGCCCACCACAAGAGACCCAGTACTTC. The rearrangement uses TRBV3-1 and TRBJ2-5, with 11 bases matching TRBD2. Germline CDR1 is LGHDT and CDR2 is YNNKEL (reference sequence). The CDR3 is made up of 20 amino acids. The V and J ends lost 0 bases and 2 bases, in that order; junction bases with no gene match: 14.